Below, 20 T cell receptor beta chains from the same sample are listed, as sequenced in a study of radiotherapy plus CTLA-4 blockade in lung cancer. TCRdb's table, derived via immunoSEQ multiplex PCR, lists solely in-frame clones and lacks some. The sample contains 25,000 to 35,000 clones, over 75% of which appear only once. The material sequenced was peripheral blood, taken from a patient treated with radiotherapy plus ipilimumab. These receptors were taken from a human donor with non-small cell lung cancer that progressed on radiotherapy plus ipilimumab.

V and J are TRBV27 and TRBJ2-1; tentatively, D is TRBD1 (6 bases). Between the trimmed V and J ends, which lost 6 bases and 7 bases, there was a span of 22 bases. Germline loops: CDR1 MNHEY, CDR2 SMNVEV (reference sequence). CDR3 size: 16 residues. This chain's CDR3 is CASSKTGGTGLNEQFF. Written as DNA, the CDR3 is TGTGCCAGCAGCAAAACTGGGGGTACAGGGTTGAATGAGCAGTTCTTC.

DNA of the CDR3: TGTGCCAGCAGTTTATGGGGCAGCCACTACGAGCAGTACTTC. Encoded protein: CASSLWGSHYEQYF. The chain recombines TRBV27 with TRBJ2-7; possible D gene TRBD1, 5 bases. This CDR3 is 14 amino acids long. Germline CDR1 reads MNHEY; CDR2 reads SMNVEV (reference sequence). V dropped 1 base and J dropped 3 bases, with 10 bases sitting between them.

The chain is built from TRBV10-3 and TRBJ2-7, with D maybe TRBD2 (7 bases). Germline V gene sequence: CDR1 ENHRY, CDR2 SYGVKD. Trimming pared 6 bases from V and 3 bases from J, leaving 21 bases between. The CDR3 totals 16 residues. CDR3: CAISGGQAKGIYEQYF. The DNA for the CDR3 is TGTGCCATCAGCGGGGGGCAGGCCAAGGGGATCTACGAGCAGTACTTC.

This chain connects TRBV29-1 to TRBJ1-1; D possibly corresponds to TRBD1 (6 bases). The V end was cut by 7 bases, the J end by 4 bases, with 16 bases between. CDR3 length: 13 residues. Germline V gene sequence: CDR1 SQVTM, CDR2 ANQGSEA. The chain's CDR3 is CSGGGGAGTEAFF. The CDR3 nucleotides read TGCAGCGGAGGAGGGGGGGCGGGCACTGAAGCTTTCTTT.

CDR3 sequence reads: CASSISRGRDTNYGYTF. Written as DNA, the CDR3 is TGTGCCAGTAGTATCTCCAGAGGTCGGGATACTAACTATGGCTACACCTTC. V usage is TRBV19 and J usage is TRBJ1-2; D not certain. CDR1 and CDR2 (germline): LNHDA, SQIVND (reference sequence). The CDR3 is made up of 17 amino acids. V gave up 3 bases and J gave up 0 bases, with 17 bases separating them.

By share, this clone ranks as medium-sized (0.01 to 0.1%). The chain links TRBV11-2 to TRBJ1-2; D might be TRBD1 (5 bases). V lost 1 base, J lost 2 bases, and 11 bases lay in between. Per germline, CDR1 SGHAT and CDR2 FQNNGV. CDR3 length equals 15 residues. The CDR3 DNA follows: TGTGCCAGCAGCTTAGTAAGGGGATGGAACTATGGCTACACCTTC. It codes for CASSLVRGWNYGYTF.

This chain joins TRBV2 and TRBJ2-3; 8 bases are shared with TRBD1. V lost 8 bases and J lost 3; bases outside the gene matches: 10. CDR1 is SNHLY and CDR2 is FYNNEI in the germline V gene. The CDR3 is made up of 15 amino acids. CDR3 residues: CASEVGQVGTDTQYF. The CDR3 region has the DNA TGTGCCAGCGAGGTGGGACAGGTTGGTACAGATACGCAGTATTTT.

J is TRBJ2-3 and V is TRBV9, with 8 bases fitting TRBD2. Germline V gene lookup returns CDR1 SGDLS and CDR2 YYNGEE. CDR3 length equals 14 residues. Trimming took 5 bases from V and 3 from J; bases not matched to a gene: 5. This chain's CDR3 is CASSFSGETDTQYF. DNA for the CDR3: TGTGCCAGCAGTTTTAGCGGGGAAACAGATACGCAGTATTTT.

The genes are TRBV5-6 and TRBJ1-1; D is unclear. Looked up from germline, CDR1 is SGHDT and CDR2 is YYEEEE. V was clipped by 4 bases and J by 3 bases, with 16 bases between them. This CDR3 is 15 amino acids long. CDR3 DNA: TGTGCCAGCAGCCTACTCCCATCATTGGACACTGAAGCTTTCTTT. It specifies CASSLLPSLDTEAFF.

The CDR3 protein is CASSRSGVLEPQHF. The CDR3 DNA sequence: TGTGCCAGCTCACGCTCGGGGGTTTTGGAGCCCCAGCATTTT. J is TRBJ1-5 and V is TRBV18, with D possibly TRBD1 on 5 matching bases. Germline lookup yields CDR1 KGHSH and CDR2 LQKENI. CDR3 length: 14 residues. The ends were cut back, 4 bases at V and 8 bases at J, with 15 bases in the middle.

The V and J genes are TRBV10-3 and TRBJ2-5; 10 bases fit TRBD2. Unmatched junction bases numbered 0, after V lost 0 bases and J lost 2 bases. Germline CDR1 is ENHRY and CDR2 is SYGVKD. CDR3 length equals 15 residues. CDR3 nucleotide sequence: TGTGCCATCAGTGAGTCAGCGGGGGGGCAAGAGACCCAGTACTTC. Translated, it gives CAISESAGGQETQYF.

The chain couples TRBV19 to TRBJ1-5; the match to TRBD1 covers 10 bases. CDR1 is LNHDA, CDR2 SQIVND, per germline (reference sequence). This CDR3 is 18 amino acids long. V dropped 4 bases and J dropped 0; count of bases not matched to a gene: 9. The CDR3 reads CASSTPTGGGNSNQPQHF. The CDR3 nucleotides are TGTGCCAGTAGTACACCGACAGGGGGCGGGAATAGCAATCAGCCCCAGCATTTT.

This clone was picked up one time. The chain employs TRBV6-1 and TRBJ1-5; perhaps TRBD1 as D (6 bases). Germline lookup yields CDR1 MNHNS and CDR2 SASEGT. The CDR3 length is 15 residues. V gave up 7 bases and J gave up 3 bases, with 16 bases separating them. The DNA for the CDR3 is TGTGCCAGCAAACCGGGACACACTTCCAATCAGCCCCAGCATTTT. Its protein is CASKPGHTSNQPQHF.

The rearrangement links TRBV6-5 to TRBJ1-4; a weak D match, TRBD1 (5 bases). The germline V gene encodes CDR1 MNHEY and CDR2 SVGAGI. Trimming removed 6 bases at V and 8 bases at J, with 16 bases between. There are 14 residues in the CDR3. The CDR3: CASRTGGLGEKLFF. In DNA form, the CDR3 reads TGTGCCAGCAGAACGGGGGGGTTAGGAGAAAAACTGTTTTTT.

This rearrangement joins TRBV15 to TRBJ2-2; TRBD2 is a possible D gene (5 bases). Trimming removed 3 bases from V and 6 bases from J, with 14 bases in between. Looked up from germline, CDR1 is LNHNV and CDR2 is YYDKDF (reference sequence). The CDR3 runs 15 residues. The DNA of the CDR3 is TGTGCCACCAGCAGGGACGGGGTAGAAGCCGGGGAGCTGTTTTTT. It specifies CATSRDGVEAGELFF.

The chain joins TRBV6-6 to TRBJ2-2; 11 bases map to TRBD1. V was pared by 6 bases and J by 3 bases, with 6 bases of the junction left unmatched. This CDR3 comprises 16 residues. Per germline, CDR1 MNHNY and CDR2 SVGAGI (reference sequence). CDR3 sequence: CASRPPGQGDTGELFF. The DNA of the CDR3 is TGTGCCAGCAGGCCGCCGGGACAGGGGGACACCGGGGAGCTGTTTTTT.

J is TRBJ2-7 and V is TRBV7-8, with TRBD2 identical over 9 bases. V gave up 11 bases and J gave up 7 bases; unmatched junction bases: 9. Germline loops: CDR1 SGHVS, CDR2 FQNEAQ. This CDR3 spans 12 amino acids. The CDR3 DNA reads as TGTGCCTCATCCGGGACTAGCACAGAGCAGTACTTC. Its protein product is CASSGTSTEQYF.

The J gene is TRBJ2-5, the V gene TRBV19; 8 nucleotides line up with TRBD1. Germline V lookup: CDR1 LNHDA, CDR2 SQIVND (reference sequence). The J segment lost 5 bases and the V segment lost 5 bases, leaving 7 bases of the junction unmatched. CDR3 length: 14 residues. The chain's CDR3 is CASSGGQVWETQYF. The DNA of the CDR3 is TGTGCCAGTAGTGGGGGACAGGTCTGGGAGACCCAGTACTTC.

This clone was counted a few times. The chain uses TRBV6-5 and TRBJ1-4; D gene uncertain. CDR1 and CDR2 from the germline V gene are MNHEY and SVGAGI. Trimming pared 0 bases from V and 3 bases from J, leaving 11 bases between. The CDR3 is 16 residues long. CDR3 nucleotide sequence: TGTGCCAGCAGTTACTCCCAAGCGATGGCTAATGAAAAACTGTTTTTT. This sequence encodes CASSYSQAMANEKLFF.

This clone was seen once. The chain recombines TRBV5-1 with TRBJ1-4, with a possible D match to TRBD1 (5 bases). CDR3 length: 15 residues. The V end was cut by 0 bases, the J end by 6 bases, with 12 bases between. The germline V gene has CDR1 SGHRS and CDR2 YFSETQ. Here the CDR3 reads CASSLGEGPHEKLFF. The CDR3 nucleotides are TGCGCCAGCAGCTTGGGGGAGGGGCCGCATGAAAAACTGTTTTTT. The full variable domain, rest sourced from reference TRBV5-1 and TRBJ1-4, is KAGVTQTPRYLIKTRGQQVTLSCSPISGHRSVSWYQQTPGQGLQFLFEYFSETQRNKGNFPGRFSGRQFSNSRSEMNVSTLELGDSALYLCASSLGEGPHEKLFFGSGTQLSVL.